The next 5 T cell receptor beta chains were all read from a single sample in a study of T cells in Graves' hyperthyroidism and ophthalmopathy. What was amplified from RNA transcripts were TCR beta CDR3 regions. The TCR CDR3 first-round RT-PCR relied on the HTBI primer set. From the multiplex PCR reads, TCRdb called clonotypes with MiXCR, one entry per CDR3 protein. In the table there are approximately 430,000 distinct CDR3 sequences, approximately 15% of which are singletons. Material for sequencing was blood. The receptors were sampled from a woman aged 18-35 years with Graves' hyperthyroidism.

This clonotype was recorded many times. CDR3 DNA sequence: TGTGCCAGCAGTCGACTAGCGAACACCGGGGAGCTGTTTTTT. Its translation: CASSRLANTGELFF. J is TRBJ2-2 and V is TRBV6-1; D perhaps matches TRBD2 (6 bases). Germline V CDR1 and CDR2: MNHNS, SASEGT. Between the trimmed V and J ends, which lost 5 bases and 0 bases, there was a span of 7 bases. CDR3 length: 14 residues.

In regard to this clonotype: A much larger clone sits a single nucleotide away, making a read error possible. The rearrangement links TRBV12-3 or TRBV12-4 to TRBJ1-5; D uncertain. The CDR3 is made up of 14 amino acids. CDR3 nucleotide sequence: TGTGCCAGCAGTTTATGGGGAGGGAATCAGCCCCATCATTTT. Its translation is CASSLWGGNQPHHF.

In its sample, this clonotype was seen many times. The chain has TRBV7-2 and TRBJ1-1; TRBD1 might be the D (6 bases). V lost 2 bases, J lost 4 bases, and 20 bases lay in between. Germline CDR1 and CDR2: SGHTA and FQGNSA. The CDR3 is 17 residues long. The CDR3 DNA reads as TGTGCCAGCAGCTTAAGGGGGATAGGCCTAAGCGTCACTGAAGCTTTCTTT. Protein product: CASSLRGIGLSVTEAFF.

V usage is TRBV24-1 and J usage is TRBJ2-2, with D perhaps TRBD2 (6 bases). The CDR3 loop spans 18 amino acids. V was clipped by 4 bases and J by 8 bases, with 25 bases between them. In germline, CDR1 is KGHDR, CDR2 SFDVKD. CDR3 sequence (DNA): TGTGCCACCAGTGACCTAGGGCTAGCGAGGGCTCCGAGAGGGGAGCTGTTTTTT. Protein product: CATSDLGLARAPRGELFF.

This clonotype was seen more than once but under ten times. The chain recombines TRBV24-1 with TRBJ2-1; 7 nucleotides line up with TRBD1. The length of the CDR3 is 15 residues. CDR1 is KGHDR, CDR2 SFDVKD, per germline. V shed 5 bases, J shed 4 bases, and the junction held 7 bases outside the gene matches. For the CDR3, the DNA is TGTGCCACCAGTGTTGGGACAGCACATTACAATGAGCAGTTCTTC. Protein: CATSVGTAHYNEQFF.